This T cell receptor beta chain is from a study of shared clonotypes between healthy human individuals. This CDR3 contains 14 residues. The V and J ends lost 5 bases and 9 bases respectively, with 20 bases between them. The germline V gene encodes CDR1 MDHEN and CDR2 SYDVKM. The assay was run at deep level. Assay: immunoSEQ multiplex PCR; the TCRdb copy retains only in-frame clones and omits some. Counted here are under 600,000 clones, 75% to 80% occurring once; the ten biggest clones make up around 13%. This chain joins TRBV28 and TRBJ2-7; TRBD1 or TRBD2 may be the D gene (6 bases each). This receptor was identified in a woman in her thirties or forties in good health. Some clones in this sample may be carry-over from other donors' samples. Sequences were obtained from PBMCs. CDR3 in DNA: TGTGCCAGCAGTCCCCGGAGGGGTGCACAGGGGCAGTACTTC. It encodes CASSPRRGAQGQYF.